The clone carrying this TCR beta chain was picked up a small number of times. The antigen is undetermined. Prepared libraries of TCR beta cDNA carried unique molecular identifiers. TCRdb reprocessed the PCR reads with MiXCR, giving one entry per CDR3 protein. The data hold about 540,000 distinct CDR3 sequences, with around a third observed a single time. This specimen comes from a study of post-analysis software for immune sequencing data. Study in general: Progressive-relapsing, secondary progressive and relapsing-remitting multiple sclerosis were among the disease courses included.

The trim removed 3 bases at V and 1 base at J, leaving 4 bases unmatched. The CDR3 contains 14 residues. CDR1 is SQVTM and CDR2 is ANQGSEA in the germline V gene. Notes on the study in general: TRBV segments more frequent in patients than in controls numbered roughly 5 and included TRBV5-6, TRBV5-1 and TRBV20-1. Normalized Chao1 diversity in multiple sclerosis patients fell significantly below that of controls. Samples from a shared batch, those prepared together, strongly co-clustered by F measure.

The genes are TRBV29-1 and TRBJ2-5; 8 bases map to TRBD2. Material: blood. This TCR derives from a girl aged 2 to 17 with multiple sclerosis. The CDR3 DNA is TGCAGCGTTGATTTTAGCGGGACCCAAGAGACCCAGTACTTC. Its translation is CSVDFSGTQETQYF.